This TCR beta chain is from a study of blood T cell repertoires in COVID-19. About the research overall: T cells, B-cell-depleted T cells, or PBMCs provided the cDNA or gDNA that served as material.

Original processing notes: For nucleated cells, counts were estimated from reference gene primer amplification. Libraries were prepared by immunoSEQ multiplex PCR; TCRdb keeps only in-frame clonotypes and omits some of them. For V, J and clone size, that table is used; D and trimming come from the DNA. Here the sample spans 360,000 or so clones, about 90% being singletons. CDR3 length equals 15 residues. Trimming pared 3 bases from V and 0 bases from J, leaving 10 bases between. Germline CDR1 is SGDLS and CDR2 is YYNGEE. Adults between roughly 18 and 100 years of age took part from about 24 US areas. The study counted Cohort 3 donors as recovered given two negative PCRs, clearance, or symptom resolution.

The chain joins TRBV9 to TRBJ1-3, with no clear D. The sequencing input was PBMCs or T cells enriched from blood (not recorded which). The clonotype was recovered from a woman in her twenties or thirties who had recovered from COVID-19. The CDR3 DNA reads TGTGCCAGCAGCGGAACAGATTACTCTGGAAACACCATATATTTT. This encodes CASSGTDYSGNTIYF.